The 26 T cell receptor beta chains below were found in one sample sequenced in a study of T cell repertoires in cytomegalovirus infection (dated by TCRdb to about 2019). The reads were generated on an Illumina HiSeq 1500. Starting from the raw public reads, TCRdb applied fastp trimming at Q25, assembled clones with MiXCR and retained in-frame beta chains. One record per CDR3 amino acid sequence lists the most common genes and DNA. This sample is represented by about 740,000 distinct CDR3 sequences; about 30% of them were singletons. 15% to 20% of the sample goes to the ten largest clones. Their specific antigens are unknown. Taken with the paper, the label for treatment or condition translates to: in vitro stimulation with specific CMV peptide epitopes to enrich CMV-specific T cells. Sequences were derived from cultured PBMCs, sampled from culture after CMV antigen stimulation. These receptors were collected from a human donor in good health (CMV status not recorded). Some clones in this sample may be carry-over from other donors' samples.

This rearrangement joins TRBV20-1 to TRBJ2-3; 8 positions agree with TRBD1. From germline, CDR1 is DFQATT and CDR2 SNEGSKA (reference sequence). The CDR3 sequence is 12 residues long. The V segment lost 6 bases and the J segment 6 bases; nucleotides outside the gene matches: 5. The CDR3 bases are TGCAGTGCCAGGACAGGGACGGATACGCAGTATTTT. Amino acids: CSARTGTDTQYF.

This chain links TRBV10-3 with TRBJ1-2; possibly TRBD1 for D (6 bases). V lost 6 bases and J 3 bases, leaving 20 bases between the germline ends. This CDR3 has 16 residues. Germline CDR1 reads ENHRY; CDR2 reads SYGVKD. As DNA, the CDR3 is TGTGCCATCAGCGTGACAGGAAGCAGGCGTGACTATGGCTACACCTTC. Translated, it gives CAISVTGSRRDYGYTF.

This clonotype turned up a few times. The chain recombines TRBV5-1 with TRBJ2-1, with 10 nucleotides matching TRBD2. The CDR3 loop spans 15 amino acids. CDR1 and CDR2 from the germline V gene are SGHRS and YFSETQ. V lost 4 bases to trimming and J lost 9 bases; unmatched junction nucleotides: 10. The CDR3 sequence is CASSKRAERGGEQFF. DNA for the CDR3: TGCGCCAGCAGCAAAAGGGCTGAGCGGGGGGGTGAGCAGTTCTTC.

In this sample, this clonotype turned up a few times. This chain connects TRBV7-6 to TRBJ1-2, with 9 bases identical to TRBD1. The germline V gene has CDR1 SGHVS and CDR2 FNYEAQ. CDR3 length equals 11 residues. V shed 11 bases and J 7 bases; nucleotides not matched to a gene: 5. The CDR3: CAAGTGFGYTF. The CDR3 coding sequence is TGTGCCGCCGGGACAGGGTTTGGCTACACCTTC.

The chain has TRBV2 and TRBJ1-1; 8 positions match TRBD1. V shed 6 bases and J 6 bases; nucleotides not matched to a gene: 12. This CDR3 spans 15 amino acids. The germline V gene encodes CDR1 SNHLY and CDR2 FYNNEI. CDR3 amino acids: CASSPGTGTRAEAFF. CDR3 nucleotides: TGTGCCAGCAGCCCCGGGACAGGAACTAGGGCTGAAGCTTTCTTT.

This clonotype was picked up a small number of times. The genes are TRBV2 and TRBJ2-1; maybe TRBD2 (5 bases). This CDR3 is 14 amino acids long. The V end was cut by 7 bases, the J end by 7 bases, with 17 bases between. Germline-derived CDR1 and CDR2 are SNHLY and FYNNEI. The DNA for the CDR3 is TGTGCCAGCACCCCCGGGATGGGCGGGAATGAGCAGTTCTTC. It codes for CASTPGMGGNEQFF.

The V gene is TRBV27, the J gene TRBJ2-1, with D perhaps matching TRBD1 (6 bases). There are 15 residues in the CDR3. V was cut by 5 bases and J by 5 bases, with 16 bases left in between. Germline V gene lookup returns CDR1 MNHEY and CDR2 SMNVEV (reference sequence). CDR3 DNA sequence: TGTGCCAGCAGTCCGGGGACAACATCCCACAATGAGCAGTTCTTC. Translation: CASSPGTTSHNEQFF.

The rearrangement links TRBV27 to TRBJ2-5; TRBD2 is a possible D gene (6 bases). With 10 bases removed from V and 3 bases from J, the gap between germline ends came to 15 bases. CDR3 length: 13 amino acids. Germline V gene sequence: CDR1 MNHEY, CDR2 SMNVEV (reference sequence). CDR3 in DNA: TGTGCCACGACTAATGGGGAGGAAGAGACCCAGTACTTC. Protein sequence: CATTNGEEETQYF.

A few counts support this clonotype. The chain has TRBV7-2 and TRBJ1-5; D gene uncertain. Trimming pared 5 bases from V and 8 bases from J, leaving 16 bases between. The CDR3 is 14 amino acids. Germline lookup yields CDR1 SGHTA and CDR2 FQGNSA. This CDR3 reads CASSPLRGFEPQHF. CDR3 in DNA: TGTGCCAGCAGCCCGCTTAGAGGGTTTGAGCCCCAGCATTTT.

The table lists this clonotype with a few counts. V gene TRBV7-2 combines with J gene TRBJ2-3, with D perhaps TRBD1 (6 bases). Germline V gene data show CDR1 as SGHTA and CDR2 as FQGNSA. V shed 5 bases and J shed 2 bases, with 17 bases lying between them. CDR3 length: 16 residues. CDR3 amino acids: CASSQGIGTSTDTQYF. The CDR3 bases are TGTGCCAGCAGCCAGGGGATCGGAACTTCCACAGATACGCAGTATTTT.

This clonotype was seen a handful of times. The chain joins TRBV7-9 to TRBJ2-4, with D tentatively TRBD1 (5 bases). V shed 3 bases and J shed 0 bases, with 6 bases lying between them. This CDR3 has 14 residues. Per germline, CDR1 SEHNR and CDR2 FQNEAQ (reference sequence). CDR3 coding DNA: TGTGCCAGCAGCTTCCAGGGAGCCAAAAACATTCAGTACTTC. Translation: CASSFQGAKNIQYF.

The table lists this clonotype with many counts. This chain connects TRBV6-1 to TRBJ2-7; D could derive from TRBD1 or TRBD2 (5 bases each). Trimming removed 6 bases at V and 2 bases at J, with 17 bases between. Germline CDR1 and CDR2: MNHNS and SASEGT. The CDR3 has 15 residues. The CDR3 sequence: CASSFIGTVTYEQYF. The CDR3 coding sequence is TGTGCCAGCAGCTTTATTGGGACCGTGACCTACGAGCAGTACTTC.

V and J are TRBV19 and TRBJ2-1; TRBD1 matches at 7 bases. There are 14 residues in the CDR3. Germline V gene sequence: CDR1 LNHDA, CDR2 SQIVND (reference sequence). J was trimmed by 9 bases and V by 6 bases; bases with no gene match: 11. CDR3 nucleotides: TGTGCCAGTAGGGCCCGGGACAGCGAACGTGAGCAGTTCTTC. This encodes CASRARDSEREQFF.

The rearrangement joins TRBV12-3 or TRBV12-4 to TRBJ2-1, with a weak D call TRBD1 (6 bases). V was clipped by 6 bases and J by 4 bases, with 13 bases between them. The CDR3 runs to 14 residues. CDR3 in DNA: TGTGCCAGCAGCTCCGGGACACAGTACAATGAGCAGTTCTTC. This translates into CASSSGTQYNEQFF.

This clonotype was counted only a few times. V usage is TRBV2 and J usage is TRBJ1-4; 10 bases match TRBD1. CDR3 size: 15 residues. CDR1 is SNHLY, CDR2 FYNNEI, per germline. Trimming at V came to 3 bases and at J to 6 bases, leaving 4 bases not matched to a gene. CDR3 amino acids: CASSDPGTGDEKLFF. The CDR3 nucleotides are TGTGCCAGCAGTGACCCCGGGACAGGGGATGAAAAACTGTTTTTT. Looking up the rest from reference TRBV2 and TRBJ1-4 gives the full variable domain: EPEVTQTPSHQVTQMGQEVILRCVPISNHLYFYWYRQILGQKVEFLVSFYNNEISEKSEIFDDQFSVERPDGSNFTLKIRSTKLEDSAMYFCASSDPGTGDEKLFFGSGTQLSVL.

As regards this clonotype: This may be a read error, as it is one base from a much larger clone. The chain employs TRBV20-1 and TRBJ2-2, with D possibly matching TRBD2 (5 bases). The length of the CDR3 is 12 residues. V shed 6 bases and J shed 6 bases, with 11 bases lying between them. Germline assignment: CDR1 DFQATT and CDR2 SNEGSKA (reference sequence). The CDR3 bases are TGCAGTGCCCGCGGGCAGGCCGGGGAGCTGTTTTTT. This sequence encodes CSARGQAGELFF.

This clonotype showed up just once. This chain uses TRBV6-2 or TRBV6-3 with TRBJ1-6; D call uncertain. Trimming pared 2 bases from V and 7 bases from J, leaving 12 bases between. CDR1 is MNHEY, CDR2 SVGEGT, per germline. CDR3 size: 15 residues. In DNA form, the CDR3 reads TGTGCCAGCAGTTACCGGAGAGTAAGGAATTCACCCCTCCACTTT. This gives the protein CASSYRRVRNSPLHF.

This clonotype has more than one count but fewer than ten. The chain uses TRBV10-3 and TRBJ2-2; 7 nucleotides match TRBD1. Germline assignment: CDR1 ENHRY and CDR2 SYGVKD. The CDR3 contains 16 residues. Trimming at V came to 6 bases and at J to 4 bases, leaving 11 bases not matched to a gene. CDR3 nucleotide sequence: TGTGCCATCAGCGCCACTCGGACAGGTGCCACCGGGGAGCTGTTTTTT. This codes for CAISATRTGATGELFF.

This clonotype came up a few times. The chain links TRBV12-3 or TRBV12-4 to TRBJ1-1; D is perhaps TRBD1 (6 bases). V dropped 6 bases and J dropped 0 bases, with 17 bases sitting between them. The CDR3 runs 16 residues. In nucleotides, the CDR3 is TGTGCCAGCAGACTTTCCGGGACAAATGTGAACACTGAAGCTTTCTTT. It translates to CASRLSGTNVNTEAFF.

This clonotype was picked up a small number of times. The chain links TRBV6-6 to TRBJ2-3; 7 bases agree with TRBD2. V trimming: 5 bases; J trimming: 1 base; junction bases outside the gene matches: 6. Germline CDR1 is MNHNY and CDR2 is SVGAGI (reference sequence). The CDR3 sequence is 15 residues long. The CDR3 DNA follows: TGTGCCAGCAGTGTAGCACGGGGGGGCACAGATACGCAGTATTTT. Its protein is CASSVARGGTDTQYF.

This chain connects TRBV6-6 to TRBJ1-2; 8 positions match TRBD1. The CDR3 length is 15 residues. Germline CDR1 and CDR2: MNHNY and SVGAGI (reference sequence). J was trimmed by 4 bases and V by 6 bases; bases with no gene match: 10. Written as DNA, the CDR3 is TGTGCCAGCAGACGCCAGGGGGCCGGTGTCTATGGCTACACCTTC. Encoded protein: CASRRQGAGVYGYTF.

CDR3 loop: CSVPEPSTDTQYF. CDR3 coding DNA: TGCAGCGTTCCGGAACCTAGCACAGATACGCAGTATTTT. This chain connects TRBV29-1 to TRBJ2-3; D unresolved. Germline assignment: CDR1 SQVTM and CDR2 ANQGSEA. Trimming stripped 5 bases from V and 0 bases from J, with 9 bases between. The CDR3 spans 13 residues.

J is TRBJ2-2 and V is TRBV5-6; D is unresolved. Trimming stripped 0 bases from V and 6 bases from J, with 18 bases between. The CDR3 runs 17 residues. CDR1 and CDR2 (germline): SGHDT, YYEEEE. CDR3 DNA sequence: TGTGCCAGCAGCTTGGGCCCCCTACTTTCCCATTCCGGGGAGCTGTTTTTT. Encoded protein: CASSLGPLLSHSGELFF. The variable domain in full, with the rest retrieved from reference TRBV5-6 and TRBJ2-2, is DAGVTQSPTHLIKTRGQQVTLRCSPKSGHDTVSWYQQALGQGPQFIFQYYEEEERQRGNFPDRFSGHQFPNYSSELNVNALLLGDSALYLCASSLGPLLSHSGELFFGEGSRLTVL.

V usage is TRBV7-8 and J usage is TRBJ1-2, with D possibly matching TRBD1 (5 bases). This CDR3 region has 15 residues. Germline V gene sequence: CDR1 SGHVS, CDR2 FQNEAQ. V was cut by 2 bases and J by 2 bases, with 12 bases left in between. The DNA for the CDR3 is TGTGCCAGCAGCTTACGGGCGGGGACCAACTATGGCTACACCTTC. It translates to CASSLRAGTNYGYTF.

The chain links TRBV6-5 to TRBJ1-1; D possibly corresponds to TRBD1 (5 bases). This CDR3 is built from 15 residues. CDR1 is MNHEY, CDR2 SVGAGI, per germline. Trimming removed 2 bases from V and 3 bases from J, with 13 bases in between. The CDR3 loop reads CASSYRGGRYTEAFF. CDR3 DNA sequence: TGTGCCAGCAGTTACCGGGGGGGAAGGTACACTGAAGCTTTCTTT.

This clonotype was seen only a few times. The chain is built from TRBV20-1 and TRBJ2-5; 13 bases are shared with TRBD2. Germline lookup yields CDR1 DFQATT and CDR2 SNEGSKA (reference sequence). V trimming: 5 bases; J trimming: 5 bases; junction bases outside the gene matches: 5. There are 14 residues in the CDR3. In DNA form, the CDR3 reads TGCAGTGCTGAAACTAGCGGGGGGGCCGAGACCCAGTACTTC. It encodes CSAETSGGAETQYF.